A single T cell receptor beta chain is shown here with its context. The sample belongs to a study of blood T cell repertoires in COVID-19. This CDR3 contains 11 residues. V shed 6 bases and J shed 5 bases, with 6 bases lying between them. TCRdb's copy holds only in-frame clones and misses some; the assay was immunoSEQ multiplex PCR. The sample lists approximately 190,000 clones; 84% were seen once. The V and J genes are TRBV12-3 or TRBV12-4 and TRBJ2-3; unclear D gene. The sequence derives from a man younger than 40 with active or convalescent COVID-19. The sequencing input was peripheral blood. The CDR3 spells CASSSGDTQYF. DNA of the CDR3: TGTGCCAGCAGCTCGGGAGATACGCAGTATTTT.